Reported below is one T cell receptor beta chain. The table came from immunoSEQ multiplex PCR; TCRdb's copy has only in-frame clones and leaves some out. The sample holds about 56,000 clones; just over 90% are singletons and the top ten take roughly 0.37%. The sample comes from a study of CD4 T cells in relation to SARS-CoV-2 and coronaviruses. Background on the study: Crossreactive spike epitopes shared across donors were mapped to their HLA restriction.

The V end was cut by 0 bases, the J end by 6 bases, with 4 bases between. There are 12 residues in the CDR3. This clonotype was obtained from an adult with COVID-19. The chain combines TRBV12-3 or TRBV12-4 with TRBJ2-3; D unresolved. The specimen was naive CD4+ T cells from PBMCs. Documented subset: naive CD4+ T cells isolated by negative enrichment. CDR3 amino acids: CASSLAADTQYF. The CDR3 nucleotides are TGTGCCAGCAGTTTAGCGGCGGATACGCAGTATTTT.